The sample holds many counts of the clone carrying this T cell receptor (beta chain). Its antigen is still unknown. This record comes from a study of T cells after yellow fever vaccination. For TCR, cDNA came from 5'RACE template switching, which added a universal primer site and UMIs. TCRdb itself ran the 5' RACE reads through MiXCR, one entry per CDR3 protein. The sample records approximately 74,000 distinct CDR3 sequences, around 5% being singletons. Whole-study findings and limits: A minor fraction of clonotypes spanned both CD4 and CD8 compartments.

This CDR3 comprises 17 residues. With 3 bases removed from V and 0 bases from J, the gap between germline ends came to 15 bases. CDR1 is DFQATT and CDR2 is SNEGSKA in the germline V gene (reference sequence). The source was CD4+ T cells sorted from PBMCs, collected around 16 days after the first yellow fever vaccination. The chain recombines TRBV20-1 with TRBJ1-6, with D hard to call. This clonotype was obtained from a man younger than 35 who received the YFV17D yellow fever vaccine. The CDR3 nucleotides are TGCAGTGCTAGCCGGGCAGGTTCGAGCTCCTATAATTCACCCCTCCACTTT. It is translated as CSASRAGSSSYNSPLHF.